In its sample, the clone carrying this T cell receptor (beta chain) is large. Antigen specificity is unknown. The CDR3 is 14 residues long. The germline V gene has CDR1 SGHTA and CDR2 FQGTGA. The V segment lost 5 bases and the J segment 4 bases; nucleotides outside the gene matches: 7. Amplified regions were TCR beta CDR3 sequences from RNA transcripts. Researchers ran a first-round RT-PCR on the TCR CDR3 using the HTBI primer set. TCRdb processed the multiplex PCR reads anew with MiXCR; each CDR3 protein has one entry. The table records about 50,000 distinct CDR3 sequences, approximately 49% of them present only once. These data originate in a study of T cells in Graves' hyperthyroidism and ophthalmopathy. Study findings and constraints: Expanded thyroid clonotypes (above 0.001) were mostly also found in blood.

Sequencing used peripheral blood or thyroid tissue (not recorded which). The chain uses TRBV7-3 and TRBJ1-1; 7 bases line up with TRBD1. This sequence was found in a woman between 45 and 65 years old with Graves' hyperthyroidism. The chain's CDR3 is CASSPQGVGTEAFF. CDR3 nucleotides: TGTGCCAGCAGCCCCCAGGGGGTGGGCACTGAAGCTTTCTTT.